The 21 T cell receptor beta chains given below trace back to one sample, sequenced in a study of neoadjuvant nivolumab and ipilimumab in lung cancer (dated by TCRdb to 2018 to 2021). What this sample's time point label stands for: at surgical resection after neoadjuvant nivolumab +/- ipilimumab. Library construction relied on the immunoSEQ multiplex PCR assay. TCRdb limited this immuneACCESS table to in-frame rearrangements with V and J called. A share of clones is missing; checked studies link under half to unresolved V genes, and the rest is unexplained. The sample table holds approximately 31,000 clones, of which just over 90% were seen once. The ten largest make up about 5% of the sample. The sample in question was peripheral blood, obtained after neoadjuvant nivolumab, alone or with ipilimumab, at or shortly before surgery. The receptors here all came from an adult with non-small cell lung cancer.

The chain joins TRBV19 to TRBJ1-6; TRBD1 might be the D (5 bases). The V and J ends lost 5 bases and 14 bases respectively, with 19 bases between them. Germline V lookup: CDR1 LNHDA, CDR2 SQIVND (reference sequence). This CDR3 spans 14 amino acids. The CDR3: CASSAAWGVSTLHF. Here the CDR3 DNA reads TGTGCCAGTAGTGCAGCTTGGGGGGTCTCCACCCTCCACTTT. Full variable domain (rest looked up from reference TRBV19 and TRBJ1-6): DGGITQSPKYLFRKEGQNVTLSCEQNLNHDAMYWYRQDPGQGLRLIYYSQIVNDFQKGDIAEGYSVSREKKESFPLTVTSAQKNPTAFYLCASSAAWGVSTLHFGNGTRLTVT.

CDR3 DNA sequence: TGTGCCAGTAGTATGTCCCAGGGCTACACTGAAGCTTTCTTT. It encodes CASSMSQGYTEAFF. V and J are TRBV19 and TRBJ1-1; maybe TRBD1 (5 bases). Germline V gene sequence: CDR1 LNHDA, CDR2 SQIVND (reference sequence). There are 14 residues in the CDR3. V lost 3 bases and J lost 3, with 11 bases in between.

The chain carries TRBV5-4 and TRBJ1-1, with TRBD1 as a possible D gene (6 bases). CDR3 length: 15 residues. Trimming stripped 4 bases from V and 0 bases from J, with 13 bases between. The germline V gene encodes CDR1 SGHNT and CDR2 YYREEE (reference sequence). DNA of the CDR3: TGTGCCAGCAGCAACAGGGACACGCTGAACACTGAAGCTTTCTTT. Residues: CASSNRDTLNTEAFF.

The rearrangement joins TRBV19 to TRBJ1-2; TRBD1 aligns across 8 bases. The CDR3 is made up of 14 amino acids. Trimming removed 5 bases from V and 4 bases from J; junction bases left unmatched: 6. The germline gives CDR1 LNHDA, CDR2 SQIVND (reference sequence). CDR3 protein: CASSSQTGVYGYTF. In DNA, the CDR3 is TGTGCCAGTAGTTCCCAGACAGGGGTCTATGGCTACACCTTC.

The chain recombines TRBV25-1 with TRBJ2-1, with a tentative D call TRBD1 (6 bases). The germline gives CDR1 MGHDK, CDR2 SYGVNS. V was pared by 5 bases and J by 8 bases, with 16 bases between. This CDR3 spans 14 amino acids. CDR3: CASSRDKAYDEQFF. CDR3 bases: TGTGCCAGCAGTCGGGACAAGGCGTACGATGAGCAGTTCTTC.

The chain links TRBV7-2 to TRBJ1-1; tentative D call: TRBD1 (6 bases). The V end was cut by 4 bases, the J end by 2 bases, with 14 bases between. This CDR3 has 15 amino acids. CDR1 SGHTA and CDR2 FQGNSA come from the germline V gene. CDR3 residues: CASSWRQVGNTEAFF. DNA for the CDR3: TGTGCCAGCAGCTGGCGACAGGTTGGAAACACTGAAGCTTTCTTT.

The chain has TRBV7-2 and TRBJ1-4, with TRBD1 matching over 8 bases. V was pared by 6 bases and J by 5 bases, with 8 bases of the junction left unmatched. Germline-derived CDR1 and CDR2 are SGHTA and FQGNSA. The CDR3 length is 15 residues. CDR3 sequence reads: CASSLRTGINEKLFF. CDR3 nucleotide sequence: TGTGCCAGCAGTTTGCGGACAGGGATAAATGAAAAACTGTTTTTT.

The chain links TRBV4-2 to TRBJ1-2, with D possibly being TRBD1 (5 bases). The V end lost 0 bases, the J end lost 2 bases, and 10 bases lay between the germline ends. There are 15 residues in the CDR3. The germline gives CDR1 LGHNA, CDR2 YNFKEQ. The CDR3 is CASSQDQRGNYGYTF. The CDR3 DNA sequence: TGTGCCAGCAGCCAAGATCAGCGGGGGAACTATGGCTACACCTTC.

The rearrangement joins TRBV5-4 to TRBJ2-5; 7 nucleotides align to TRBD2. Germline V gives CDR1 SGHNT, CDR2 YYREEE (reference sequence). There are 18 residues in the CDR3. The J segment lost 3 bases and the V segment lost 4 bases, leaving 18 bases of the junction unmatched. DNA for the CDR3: TGTGCCAGCAGCCCGCGGGGTGTGATAGCGGGCGATAAAGAGACCCAGTACTTC. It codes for CASSPRGVIAGDKETQYF.

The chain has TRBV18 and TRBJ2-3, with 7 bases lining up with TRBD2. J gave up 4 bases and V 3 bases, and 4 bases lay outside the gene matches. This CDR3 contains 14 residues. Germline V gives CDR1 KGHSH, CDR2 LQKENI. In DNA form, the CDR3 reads TGTGCCAGCTCACCGGGACTACGGGCAGATACGCAGTATTTT. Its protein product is CASSPGLRADTQYF.

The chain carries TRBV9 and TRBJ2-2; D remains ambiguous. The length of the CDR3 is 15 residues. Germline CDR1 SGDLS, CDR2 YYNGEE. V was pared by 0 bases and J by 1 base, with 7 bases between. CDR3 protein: CASSVVGQNTGELFF. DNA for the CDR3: TGTGCCAGCAGCGTAGTAGGTCAGAACACCGGGGAGCTGTTTTTT.

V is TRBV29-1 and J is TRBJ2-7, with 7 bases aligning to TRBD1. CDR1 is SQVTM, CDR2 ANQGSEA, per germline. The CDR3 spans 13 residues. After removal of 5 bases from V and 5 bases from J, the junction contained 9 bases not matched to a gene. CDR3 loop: CSVIRTGTDEQYF. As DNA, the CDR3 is TGCAGCGTTATTCGCACCGGGACAGACGAGCAGTACTTC.

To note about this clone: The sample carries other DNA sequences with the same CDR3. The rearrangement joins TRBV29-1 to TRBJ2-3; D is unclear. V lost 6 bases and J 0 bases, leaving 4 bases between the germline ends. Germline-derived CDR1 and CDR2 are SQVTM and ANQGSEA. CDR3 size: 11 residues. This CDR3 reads CSVDSTDTQYF. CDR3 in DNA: TGCAGCGTGGACAGCACAGATACGCAGTATTTT.

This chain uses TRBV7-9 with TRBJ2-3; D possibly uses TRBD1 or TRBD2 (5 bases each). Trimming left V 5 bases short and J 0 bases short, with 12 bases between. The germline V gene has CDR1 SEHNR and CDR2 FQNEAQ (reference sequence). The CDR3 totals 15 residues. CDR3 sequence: CASSHDWGSTDTQYF. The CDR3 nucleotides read TGTGCCAGCAGCCACGACTGGGGGAGCACAGATACGCAGTATTTT.

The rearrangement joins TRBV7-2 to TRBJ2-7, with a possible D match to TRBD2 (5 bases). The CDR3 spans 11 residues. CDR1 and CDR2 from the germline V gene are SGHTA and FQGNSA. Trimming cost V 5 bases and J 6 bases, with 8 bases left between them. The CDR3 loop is CASSLRGEQYF. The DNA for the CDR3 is TGTGCCAGCAGCCTCCGGGGCGAGCAGTACTTC.

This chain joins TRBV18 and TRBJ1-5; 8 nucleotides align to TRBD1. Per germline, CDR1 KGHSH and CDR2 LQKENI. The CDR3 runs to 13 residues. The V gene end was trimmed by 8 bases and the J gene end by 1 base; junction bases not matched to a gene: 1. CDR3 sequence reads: CASRDRSNQPQHF. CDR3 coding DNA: TGTGCCAGCCGGGACAGGAGCAATCAGCCCCAGCATTTT.

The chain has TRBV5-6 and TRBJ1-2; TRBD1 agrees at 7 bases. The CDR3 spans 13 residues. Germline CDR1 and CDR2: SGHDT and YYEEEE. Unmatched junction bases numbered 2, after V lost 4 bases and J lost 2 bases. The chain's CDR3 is CASSTGDNYGYTF. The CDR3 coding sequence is TGTGCCAGCAGCACAGGGGACAACTATGGCTACACCTTC.

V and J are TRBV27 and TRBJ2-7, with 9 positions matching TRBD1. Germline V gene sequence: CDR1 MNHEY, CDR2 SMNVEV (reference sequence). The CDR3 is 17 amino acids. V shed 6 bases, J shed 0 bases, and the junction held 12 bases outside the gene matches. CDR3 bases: TGTGCCAGCAGCCTAAGGACAGGGGTGGGCTACTCCTACGAGCAGTACTTC. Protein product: CASSLRTGVGYSYEQYF.

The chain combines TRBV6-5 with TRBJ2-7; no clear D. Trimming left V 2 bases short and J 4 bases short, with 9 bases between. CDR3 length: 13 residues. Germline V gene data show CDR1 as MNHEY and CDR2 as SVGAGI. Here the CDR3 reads CASSYTDKYEQYF. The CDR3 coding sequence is TGTGCCAGCAGTTACACCGACAAATACGAGCAGTACTTC.

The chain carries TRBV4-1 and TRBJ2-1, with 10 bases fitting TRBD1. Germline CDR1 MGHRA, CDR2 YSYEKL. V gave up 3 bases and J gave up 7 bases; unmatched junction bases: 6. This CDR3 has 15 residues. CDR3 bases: TGCGCCAGCAGCCAGGGACAGGGGAAAGGGAATGAGCAGTTCTTC. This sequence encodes CASSQGQGKGNEQFF.

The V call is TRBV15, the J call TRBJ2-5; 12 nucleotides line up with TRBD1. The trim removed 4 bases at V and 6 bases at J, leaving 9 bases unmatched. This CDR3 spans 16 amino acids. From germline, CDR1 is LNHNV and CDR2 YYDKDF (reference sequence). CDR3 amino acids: CATSTTGTGGAQTQYF. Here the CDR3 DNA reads TGTGCCACCAGCACTACCGGGACAGGGGGCGCCCAGACCCAGTACTTC.